Listed below are T cell receptor beta chains from one sample, sequenced in a study of blood T cell repertoires in COVID-19. TCRdb's table, derived via immunoSEQ multiplex PCR, lists solely in-frame clones and lacks some. This table holds 190,000 or so clones, around 84% found once. Sequenced input: peripheral blood. These receptors were taken from a man aged 35-49 years with active or convalescent COVID-19. The CDR3 runs from the conserved cysteine through the conserved F or W. A D gene is named only where the DNA matches it firmly.

v_gene	d_gene	j_gene	CDR3aa	CDR3nt
TRBV9	.	TRBJ2-7	CASSNQGYEQYF	TGTGCCAGCAGCAATCAGGGGTACGAGCAGTACTTC
TRBV7-3	TRBD1	TRBJ1-6	CASSLGQGYSPLHF	TGTGCCAGCAGCTTAGGACAGGGATATTCACCCCTCCACTTT
TRBV4-3	.	TRBJ2-7	CASSQDSGRAGEQYF	TGCGCCAGCAGCCAAGATTCAGGGCGCGCTGGCGAGCAGTACTTC
TRBV4-2	.	TRBJ1-5	CASSQRGTNQPQHF	TGTGCCAGCAGCCAAAGGGGGACCAATCAGCCCCAGCATTTT
TRBV27	TRBD2	TRBJ2-5	CASSLQGTSGETQYF	TGTGCCAGCAGTTTACAGGGGACTAGTGGGGAGACCCAGTACTTC
TRBV29-1	.	TRBJ1-1	CSVAGENTEAFF	TGCAGCGTTGCCGGGGAGAACACTGAAGCTTTCTTT
TRBV7-3	TRBD1	TRBJ2-3	CASSAAPRDRGTDTQYF	TGTGCCAGCAGCGCTGCCCCACGGGACAGAGGCACAGATACGCAGTATTTT
TRBV27	TRBD1	TRBJ1-2	CASTAGGALGYTF	TGTGCCAGCACAGCAGGGGGCGCGTTGGGCTACACCTTC
TRBV4-3	TRBD1	TRBJ1-2	CASSRTGDLVNYGYTF	TGCGCCAGCAGCCGAACAGGGGACTTAGTTAACTATGGCTACACCTTC
TRBV12-3/TRBV12-4	.	TRBJ1-6	CASSSGSNSPLHF	TGTGCCAGCAGTTCCGGGAGTAATTCACCCCTCCACTTT
TRBV7-9	.	TRBJ1-6	CASSSDSSSPLHF	TGTGCCAGCAGCTCGGACAGCAGTTCACCCCTCCACTTT
TRBV7-9	TRBD1	TRBJ1-5	CASSLGQGNQPQHF	TGTGCCAGCAGTTTGGGACAGGGGAATCAGCCCCAGCATTTT
TRBV28	.	TRBJ1-2	CASSLRGGGYGYTF	TGTGCCAGCAGTTTAAGGGGCGGGGGCTATGGCTACACCTTC
TRBV27	TRBD1	TRBJ1-2	CAIRDSYNYGYTF	TGTGCCATTAGGGACAGCTATAACTATGGCTACACCTTC
TRBV5-4	.	TRBJ1-1	CASSFDSMNTEAFF	TGTGCCAGCAGCTTCGACAGCATGAACACTGAAGCTTTCTTT
TRBV4-3	TRBD1	TRBJ1-6	CASSQDLTGGSPLHF	TGCGCCAGCAGCCAAGATCTCACAGGGGGTTCACCCCTCCACTTT